Listed below are T cell receptor beta chains from one sample, sequenced in a study of metastatic and nonmetastatic thyroid tumors. TCRdb re-called the PCR reads via MiXCR. The sample carries several thousand clones, 37% recorded once. The source material was tumor tissue. Source of these receptors: a female donor with papillary thyroid cancer or a benign thyroid nodule (not recorded which). Some clones in this sample may be carry-over from other donors' samples. CDR3s include the opening cysteine and the closing phenylalanine or tryptophan.

TRBV15	TRBJ2-1	CATASGLADYNEQLF
TRBV6-2/TRBV6-3	TRBJ2-7	CASLRGSGYEQYF
TRBV6-1	TRBJ1-1	CASTERRDRAFF
TRBV20-1	TRBJ2-7	CSARVAGGNTYEQYF
TRBV2	TRBJ2-1	CASIHSGGHSYNEQFF
TRBV9	TRBJ2-2	CASSSGRENTGELFF
TRBV4-1	TRBJ2-7	CASSERWHRGAYEQYF
TRBV5-4	TRBJ2-2	CASSLGGTSGTGELFF
TRBV5-1	TRBJ1-2	CASSSQGNYGYTF
TRBV4-2	TRBJ2-7	CASSQTSYEQYF
TRBV27	TRBJ2-7	CASSSYGHSYEQYF
TRBV20-1	TRBJ2-7	CSAMYGTGGSYEQYF
TRBV7-6	TRBJ1-4	CASSLDSSVYEKLFF
TRBV27	TRBJ1-2	CASSLTGGAVYTF
TRBV20-1	TRBJ1-2	CSASRDRINYGYTF
TRBV6-2/TRBV6-3	TRBJ2-4	CASSYSQVVEAGGGDKNIQYF
TRBV6-1	TRBJ2-1	CASSSGLAGGNEQFF
TRBV5-1	TRBJ2-1	CASLEPGLGVYEQFF
TRBV20-1	TRBJ1-2	CSARDAVNYGYTF
TRBV24-1	TRBJ2-5	CATGGAGKGQETQYF